These 18 T cell receptor beta chains were all obtained from the same sample, sequenced in a study of metastatic and nonmetastatic thyroid tumors. TCRdb re-called the PCR reads via MiXCR. Seen here are about 40,000 clones, approximately 15% observed once, and the top ten hold less than 4.5%. Thyroid surgery was performed in patients who had received no treatment beforehand. Sequencing was carried out using blood. These receptors were obtained from a female donor with papillary thyroid cancer or a benign thyroid nodule (not recorded which). Some clones in this sample may be carry-over from other donors' samples.

With regard to this clone: This sample includes further DNA sequences coding for the same CDR3. This rearrangement joins TRBV28 to TRBJ2-2; D might be TRBD1 or TRBD2, each matching 6 bases. Germline loops: CDR1 MDHEN, CDR2 SYDVKM. The CDR3 length is 16 residues. Trimming left V 7 bases short and J 8 bases short, with 23 bases between. CDR3 nucleotide sequence: TGTGCCAGCATTAAGGGCGGAGGGGCCGGGACAGGGGAGCTGTTTTTT. Translation gives CASIKGGGAGTGELFF.

The J gene is TRBJ2-3, the V gene TRBV12-5; 8 nucleotides line up with TRBD1. V was clipped by 5 bases and J by 6 bases; unmatched bases: 7. Germline loops: CDR1 LGHNT, CDR2 FRNRAP. This CDR3 has 14 residues. The CDR3 nucleotides are TGTGCTAGTGGTATAGGACAGGGAGCTGATACGCAGTATTTT. Amino acids: CASGIGQGADTQYF.

This clone appeared many times. The chain combines TRBV28 with TRBJ2-7; D is possibly TRBD1 or TRBD2 (5 bases each). The CDR3 totals 12 residues. The germline V and J ends were trimmed by 4 bases and 6 bases, with 10 bases remaining between them. Germline CDR1 reads MDHEN; CDR2 reads SYDVKM. The CDR3 nucleotides are TGTGCCAGCAGTTCAGGGACGGGCGAGCAGTACTTC. It codes for CASSSGTGEQYF.

This chain connects TRBV14 to TRBJ2-1, with D possibly matching TRBD1 (7 bases). Germline V lookup: CDR1 SGHDN, CDR2 FVKESK. V lost 7 bases to trimming and J lost 8 bases, with 24 bases between them. The CDR3 extends over 16 amino acids. The CDR3 DNA reads TGTGCCAGCATCCACCGACTGGCGGGACAGAGTGATGAGCAGTTCTTC. It is translated as CASIHRLAGQSDEQFF.

Many counts were recorded for this clone. The chain combines TRBV6-6 with TRBJ2-6, with D possibly matching TRBD2 (6 bases). Trimming took off 2 bases at V and 0 bases at J, with 14 bases between the two ends. Germline CDR1 is MNHNY and CDR2 is SVGAGI (reference sequence). This CDR3 spans 18 amino acids. The CDR3 region is CASSYDSSGSSGANVLTF. The CDR3 DNA follows: TGTGCCAGCAGTTACGACAGCTCCGGGAGCTCTGGGGCCAACGTCCTGACTTTC.

This clone has at least ten counts. The J gene is TRBJ1-1, the V gene TRBV9; D not resolved. This CDR3 spans 13 amino acids. CDR1 SGDLS and CDR2 YYNGEE come from the germline V gene. Trimming took off 0 bases at V and 7 bases at J, with 10 bases between the two ends. In DNA form, the CDR3 reads TGTGCCAGCAGCGTAGGGGCAGGCCTTGAAGCTTTCTTT. Translated: CASSVGAGLEAFF.

This clone ranks as medium-sized. The chain joins TRBV20-1 to TRBJ1-6; no clear D. CDR3 length: 15 residues. The V end was cut by 2 bases, the J end by 2 bases, with 10 bases between. Germline values: CDR1 DFQATT, CDR2 SNEGSKA (reference sequence). The CDR3 DNA is TGCAGTGCTAGACAGCCTGGGGCCTATAATTCACCCCTCCACTTT. Translation gives CSARQPGAYNSPLHF.

This clone was found many times. The V call is TRBV2, the J call TRBJ2-5, with 10 positions matching TRBD1. The CDR3 spans 16 residues. V lost 3 bases, J lost 5 bases, and 9 bases stayed unmatched. CDR1 and CDR2 (germline): SNHLY, FYNNEI. CDR3 protein: CASSEPRTGGYETQYF. In DNA, the CDR3 is TGTGCCAGCAGTGAGCCTAGGACAGGGGGTTACGAGACCCAGTACTTC.

The V and J genes are TRBV9 and TRBJ2-2; D tentatively reads TRBD1 or TRBD2 (6 bases each). CDR1 is SGDLS and CDR2 is YYNGEE in the germline V gene. Trimming removed 0 bases at V and 1 base at J, with 13 bases between. This CDR3 spans 17 amino acids. The CDR3 DNA reads as TGTGCCAGCAGCGTAGGGGGGGCGTGGGTGAACACCGGGGAGCTGTTTTTT. It translates to CASSVGGAWVNTGELFF.

This clone was observed at least ten times. CDR3 region: CSTVIDEQFF. The CDR3 DNA sequence: TGCAGTACTGTAATCGATGAGCAGTTCTTC. The chain joins TRBV20-1 to TRBJ2-1; D unresolved. Germline CDR1 is DFQATT and CDR2 is SNEGSKA (reference sequence). V dropped 8 bases and J dropped 8 bases, with 10 bases sitting between them. CDR3 length: 10 amino acids.

This clone came up many times. The chain employs TRBV30 and TRBJ1-2; the D gene is possibly TRBD1 (6 bases). V dropped 0 bases and J dropped 1 base, with 15 bases sitting between them. CDR1 and CDR2 (germline): GTSNPN, SVGIG (reference sequence). The CDR3 has 16 amino acids. CDR3 DNA sequence: TGTGCCTGGAGTGTTTGGTCCGGGACAATTAACTATGGCTACACCTTC. The encoded protein is CAWSVWSGTINYGYTF.

This clone was detected ten times or more. The chain couples TRBV14 to TRBJ2-7; 10 nucleotides line up with TRBD1. Germline V gene lookup returns CDR1 SGHDN and CDR2 FVKESK. J lost 0 bases, V lost 4 bases, and 9 bases had no gene match. This CDR3 contains 17 residues. The CDR3 region is CASSPSGQGFISYEQYF. The CDR3 DNA sequence: TGTGCCAGCAGCCCCTCGGGACAGGGGTTCATCTCCTACGAGCAGTACTTC.

This clone was seen at least ten times. The chain recombines TRBV5-1 with TRBJ2-7; D call uncertain. The CDR3 consists of 13 residues. CDR1 is SGHRS, CDR2 YFSETQ, per germline. With 7 bases removed from V and 5 bases from J, the gap between germline ends came to 16 bases. The CDR3 DNA reads as TGCGCCAGCTGTGAAACCTCCCGGGACGAGCAGTACTTC. Encoded protein: CASCETSRDEQYF.

Ten or more counts support this clone. V gene TRBV5-1 combines with J gene TRBJ1-2; D unresolved. From germline, CDR1 is SGHRS and CDR2 YFSETQ. Trimming cost V 0 bases and J 4 bases, with 10 bases left between them. CDR3 size: 14 residues. CDR3 DNA sequence: TGCGCCAGCAGCTTGGAGCCTTTAGGCTATGGCTACACCTTC. It is translated as CASSLEPLGYGYTF.

This clone has a handful of counts. A much larger clone is a single base away; this may be a read error. Other DNA sequences of this sample code for an identical CDR3. The rearrangement links TRBV6-1 to TRBJ2-5; possibly TRBD1 or TRBD2 for D (5 bases each). Germline V lookup: CDR1 MNHNS, CDR2 SASEGT. The CDR3 is 13 amino acids. The CDR3 loop is CASGGGQGEAQYF. The DNA of the CDR3 is TGTGCCAGCGGTGGTGGGCAGGGAGAGGCCCAGTACTTC.

This clone was seen once. The chain carries TRBV6-5 and TRBJ2-5; D might be TRBD1 (7 bases). Germline-derived CDR1 and CDR2 are MNHEY and SVGAGI. The CDR3 length is 14 residues. The V end was cut by 4 bases, the J end by 4 bases, with 13 bases between. The CDR3 is CASSFGQGGETQYF. The CDR3 DNA is TGTGCCAGCAGTTTCGGGCAGGGGGGAGAGACCCAGTACTTC.

This clone was recorded many times. A junction end diverges from the germline sequence, so it may reflect a read error. The gene calls are TRBV7-7 and TRBJ2-2, with D perhaps given as TRBD1 or TRBD2 (5 bases each). The CDR3 totals 15 residues. Per germline, CDR1 SSHAT and CDR2 FNYEAQ (reference sequence). CDR3 residues: CASSLDGDPTGELFF. The CDR3 DNA sequence: TGTGCTAGCAGCTTAGACGGGGACCCAACCGGGGAGCTGTTTTTT.

The sample holds many counts of this clone. A much larger clone differs from this one at a single base, so this may be a read error. Additional DNA sequences in this sample encode the identical CDR3. V is TRBV13 and J is TRBJ2-7; 12 bases match TRBD2. Per germline, CDR1 PRHDT and CDR2 FYEKMQ (reference sequence). The CDR3 covers 15 residues. V lost 5 bases and J lost 4; bases outside the gene matches: 6. CDR3 sequence reads: CASSHPTSGRYEQYF. CDR3 nucleotide sequence: TGTGCCAGCAGCCACCCAACTAGCGGGAGGTACGAGCAGTACTTC. The whole variable domain, filled in from reference TRBV13 and TRBJ2-7, reads AAGVIQSPRHLIKEKRETATLKCYPIPRHDTVYWYQQGPGQDPQFLISFYEKMQSDKGSIPDRFSAQQFSDYHSELNMSSLELGDSALYFCASSHPTSGRYEQYFGPGTRLTVT.